This T cell receptor (beta chain) was documented in a study of tumor-infiltrating lymphocytes in localized non-small cell lung cancer. Study-level information: Resected tumor was paired with non-adjacent uninvolved lung from the same patient. Notes on the study in general: TCRbeta sequencing showed higher T cell infiltration in tumors than uninvolved lung. Available tissue quantity limited TCR sequencing to a patient subset.

The CDR3 is 15 amino acids. V was pared by 7 bases and J by 2 bases, with 8 bases of the junction left unmatched. Germline V gives CDR1 MNHNY, CDR2 SVGAGI (reference sequence). TCRdb keeps only in-frame clones here, not all; method: immunoSEQ multiplex PCR. This sample has roughly 5,400 clones, with around 60% found just once. Note on this clone: Its antigen is unidentified.

V is TRBV6-6 and J is TRBJ1-1; 9 bases agree with TRBD1. The sample comprised uninvolved lung tissue not adjacent to the tumor. The source of this sequence is a human donor with non-small cell lung cancer. This CDR3 reads CASTSRDRANTEAFF. CDR3 nucleotide sequence: TGTGCCAGCACCTCCCGGGACAGGGCTAACACTGAAGCTTTCTTT.